The 7 T cell receptor beta chains in this list originate from one sample, sequenced in a study of blood T cell repertoires in COVID-19 (dated by TCRdb to the early 2020s). Library method: the immunoSEQ multiplex PCR assay. The clones in this table, taken by TCRdb from immuneACCESS, are in-frame only. Not every clone is retained; where verified, under half of the shortfall comes from an unresolved V gene, and the cause of the rest is unknown. For this sample there are around 100,000 clones; around 93% appear just once. The ten most abundant clones make up roughly 1.8% of the sample. Sequenced material: peripheral blood. The receptors derive from a human donor with active COVID-19. The donor label of this sample is uncertain.

V is TRBV9 and J is TRBJ1-1, with unresolved D. V was trimmed by 0 bases and J by 1 base, leaving 7 bases between them. Germline V CDR1 and CDR2: SGDLS, YYNGEE. This CDR3 comprises 14 residues. CDR3 in amino acids: CASSVGIQNTEAFF. CDR3 bases: TGTGCCAGCAGCGTAGGTATACAGAACACTGAAGCTTTCTTT.

The gene calls are TRBV4-2 and TRBJ1-3; D may be TRBD1 (6 bases). The length of the CDR3 is 16 residues. V lost 1 base and J lost 0, with 10 bases in between. The germline V gene encodes CDR1 LGHNA and CDR2 YNFKEQ. The CDR3 region is CASSQGTDFSGNTIYF. Written as DNA, the CDR3 is TGTGCCAGCAGCCAAGGGACAGACTTCTCTGGAAACACCATATATTTT.

The rearrangement uses TRBV3-1 (or the pseudogene TRBV3-2) and TRBJ2-5, with 15 bases aligning to TRBD2. Unmatched junction bases numbered 8, after V lost 5 bases and J lost 4 bases. The CDR3 length is 17 residues. Germline CDR1 is LGHDT and CDR2 is YNNKEL (reference sequence). The CDR3 DNA sequence: TGTGCCAGCAGCTCGGGGACTAGCGGGGGGCTTCTAGAGACCCAGTACTTC. This sequence encodes CASSSGTSGGLLETQYF.

The CDR3 nucleotides read TGTGCCACCGCCCGTCGAGGCCGCGGGGAGCTGTTTTTT. It specifies CATARRGRGELFF. V is TRBV12-3 or TRBV12-4 and J is TRBJ2-2; no firm D call. V was trimmed by 10 bases and J by 7 bases, leaving 16 bases between them. There are 13 residues in the CDR3.

The chain combines TRBV7-2 with TRBJ1-6; D gene unclear. V was shortened by 5 bases and J by 5 bases, with 10 bases between the two germline ends. The CDR3 length is 14 residues. Germline CDR1 reads SGHTA; CDR2 reads FQGNSA. DNA for the CDR3: TGTGCCAGCAGCCCCGGGATAGATAATTCACCCCTCCACTTT. It is translated as CASSPGIDNSPLHF.

V and J are TRBV7-2 and TRBJ2-7; no clear D gene. Germline V CDR1 and CDR2: SGHTA, FQGNSA. The CDR3 extends over 13 amino acids. V dropped 1 base and J dropped 3 bases, with 7 bases sitting between them. The CDR3 sequence: CASSLVILYEQYF. The CDR3 DNA reads TGTGCCAGCAGCTTAGTTATCCTCTACGAGCAGTACTTC.

V gene TRBV7-3 combines with J gene TRBJ2-1; a possible D gene is TRBD2 (5 bases). V lost 5 bases to trimming and J lost 5 bases, with 10 bases between them. CDR3 length: 13 amino acids. The germline gives CDR1 SGHTA, CDR2 FQGTGA. The CDR3 DNA reads TGTGCCAGCAGCCTTGGACTTGACAATGAGCAGTTCTTC. Translating it yields CASSLGLDNEQFF.